This T cell receptor beta chain was recorded in a study of cytomegalovirus exposure and HLA in healthy donors. To note about this clone: Its antigen is not identified.

The primer mix had 60 Vbeta and 13 Jbeta primers. TCRdb's table, derived via immunoSEQ multiplex PCR, lists solely in-frame clones and lacks some. Of 110,000 to 150,000 clones listed, 75% are singletons. Germline trimming cut 7 bases from V and 3 bases from J; bases unmatched to any gene: 5. This CDR3 contains 14 residues. CDR1 and CDR2 (germline): MNHNY, SVGAGI (reference sequence). Study outcomes and limitations: Presence/absence analyses supposed approximately even sequencing depth among donors. Reports indicate that TCR beta sequences accurately predicted the HLA-A and HLA-B alleles of most subjects.

The sample taken for sequencing was PBMCs. The rearrangement links TRBV6-6 to TRBJ1-4; 7 bases line up with TRBD1. The receptor was isolated from a man aged 35-49 years in good health and CMV-seronegative. In nucleotides, the CDR3 is TGTGCCAGCAATGAGGGGGCAGCTAATGAAAAACTGTTTTTT. Amino acids: CASNEGAANEKLFF.